This entry lists 8 T cell receptor beta chains sequenced from one sample in a study of blood T cell repertoires in COVID-19. TCRdb's table, derived via immunoSEQ multiplex PCR, lists solely in-frame clones and lacks some. The sample carries around 230,000 clones, roughly 86% recorded once. The sequenced material came from PBMCs or T cells enriched from blood (not recorded which). These receptors came from a woman in her 40s with acute COVID-19.

V is TRBV2 and J is TRBJ1-1, with no clear D. This CDR3 region has 15 residues. Per germline, CDR1 SNHLY and CDR2 FYNNEI. With 3 bases removed from V and 5 bases from J, the gap between germline ends came to 16 bases. The CDR3 region has the DNA TGTGCCAGCAGTGACCTGGCCGGGATCGGAACTGAAGCTTTCTTT. This encodes CASSDLAGIGTEAFF.

CDR3: CASSLIAVPVNEQFF. CDR3 in DNA: TGTGCCAGCAGCTTAATAGCTGTCCCGGTGAATGAGCAGTTCTTC. The chain joins TRBV7-3 to TRBJ2-1; no clear D. Germline V gene lookup returns CDR1 SGHTA and CDR2 FQGTGA. V gave up 1 base and J gave up 7 bases, with 14 bases separating them. The CDR3 extends over 15 amino acids.

The chain is built from TRBV11-2 and TRBJ1-6, with TRBD1 matching 7 bases. The CDR3 runs 15 residues. V lost 2 bases, J lost 6 bases, and 4 bases stayed unmatched. Germline lookup yields CDR1 SGHAT and CDR2 FQNNGV. For the CDR3, the DNA is TGTGCCAGCAGCTTAACCGACAGGGTTAATTCACCCCTCCACTTT. Protein sequence: CASSLTDRVNSPLHF.

This chain joins TRBV7-3 and TRBJ2-1; TRBD2 matches at 16 bases. With 4 bases clipped from V and 0 bases from J, the junction kept 9 bases outside the gene matches. Germline V CDR1 and CDR2: SGHTA, FQGTGA. This CDR3 is built from 20 residues. The CDR3 DNA follows: TGTGCCAGCAGCTCCCCAGGGGGACTAGCGGGAGGGATCTCCTACAATGAGCAGTTCTTC. It translates to CASSSPGGLAGGISYNEQFF.

This chain links TRBV2 with TRBJ2-4, with 7 bases matching TRBD1. From germline, CDR1 is SNHLY and CDR2 FYNNEI. The CDR3 contains 14 residues. CDR3 loop: CASVGGGTKNIQYF. The DNA for the CDR3 is TGTGCTAGCGTAGGGGGCGGAACCAAAAACATTCAGTACTTC.

This chain connects TRBV5-1 to TRBJ1-4, with TRBD1 as a possible D gene (5 bases). CDR1 SGHRS and CDR2 YFSETQ come from the germline V gene. This CDR3 is built from 14 residues. V shed 0 bases and J shed 8 bases, with 11 bases lying between them. The CDR3 is CASSLGGEDEKLFF. CDR3 DNA sequence: TGCGCCAGCAGCTTGGGAGGGGAGGACGAAAAACTGTTTTTT.

This chain uses TRBV19 with TRBJ1-2; TRBD1 is a possible D gene (6 bases). Trimming pared 5 bases from V and 6 bases from J, leaving 13 bases between. CDR1 and CDR2 (germline): LNHDA, SQIVND (reference sequence). The CDR3 sequence is 13 residues long. CDR3 bases: TGTGCCAGTAGTTCACAGGGCGACAATGGCTACACCTTC. This encodes CASSSQGDNGYTF.

J is TRBJ1-1 and V is TRBV9; D perhaps matches TRBD1 (5 bases). This CDR3 comprises 14 residues. Germline lookup yields CDR1 SGDLS and CDR2 YYNGEE. Trimming pared 1 base from V and 5 bases from J, leaving 12 bases between. CDR3 DNA: TGTGCCAGCAGCGTAAATCCGGGGGGGACTGAAGCTTTCTTT. Translation: CASSVNPGGTEAFF.